This entry describes one T cell receptor (beta chain). Its antigen is not identified. Among the donors, all were healthy bone marrow donors. Vbeta (60) and Jbeta (13) primers were used in the PCR. Data came from immunoSEQ multiplex PCR; TCRdb stores just in-frame clones and leaves some out. The profile shows about 77,000 clones, 60% to 85% of them singletons. This specimen comes from a study of cytomegalovirus exposure and HLA in healthy donors. Findings and caveats of the study: The listing of 150 to 200 TCR beta chains classed them as cytomegalovirus-associated. A later examination showed that TCR association rates differed by HLA locus, with DRB1 most and HLA-C fewest. Published work reported that the classifier diagnosed cytomegalovirus status with high specificity and sensitivity.

This clonotype was sampled from a man aged 35-49 years in good health and CMV-seronegative. The specimen was PBMCs.

The CDR3 spells CATSMTGYEQYF. The CDR3 nucleotides read TGTGCCACCAGCATGACAGGGTACGAGCAGTACTTC. This chain uses TRBV15 with TRBJ2-7; 7 bases match TRBD1. CDR1 and CDR2 (germline): LNHNV, YYDKDF (reference sequence). The CDR3 loop spans 12 amino acids. Unmatched junction bases numbered 1, after V lost 4 bases and J lost 4 bases.